The 11 T cell receptor beta chains reported below all come from one sample, sequenced in a study of CD8+CD57+ T cells in acquired aplastic anemia. Genomic DNA, the template, was used for profiling of the TCR beta VDJ and CDR3. One entry per CDR3 protein, called by TCRdb with MiXCR from the reads. This sample has about 180,000 distinct CDR3 sequences, with under 55% found just once. The source material was sorted CD4+, CD8+, or CD8+CD57+ T cells (not recorded which) from PBMCs. These receptors were collected from a human donor in good health.

Worth noting for this clonotype: The junction shows a germline mismatch at one end, possibly a read error. The V gene is TRBV5-3, the J gene TRBJ1-2, with 9 bases lining up with TRBD1. TRBV5-3 is reported as an ORF; its role is uncertain. This CDR3 has 13 amino acids. The CDR3 protein is CASSWTGVDGYTF. The CDR3 DNA reads as TGTGCCAGCAGCTGGACAGGGGTAGATGGCTACACCTTC.

The chain combines TRBV15 with TRBJ2-7; D gene uncertain. The CDR3 totals 15 residues. The V end lost 0 bases, the J end lost 3 bases, and 12 bases lay between the germline ends. Looked up from germline, CDR1 is LNHNV and CDR2 is YYDKDF (reference sequence). Written as DNA, the CDR3 is TGTGCCACCAGCAGAGATTGGCGCCTGAGCTACGAGCAGTACTTC. Protein sequence: CATSRDWRLSYEQYF.

This clonotype was seen more than once but under ten times. The chain carries TRBV27 and TRBJ1-2, with 8 bases aligning to TRBD1. CDR3 length: 14 residues. Germline-derived CDR1 and CDR2 are MNHEY and SMNVEV (reference sequence). The V segment lost 6 bases and the J segment 3 bases; nucleotides outside the gene matches: 6. The DNA for the CDR3 is TGTGCCAGCAGGAGGTCAGGGGGCGACTATGGCTACACCTTC. Translated: CASRRSGGDYGYTF.

This clonotype was picked up many times. The J gene is TRBJ2-5, the V gene TRBV7-2; TRBD2 agrees at 10 bases. V was clipped by 5 bases and J by 3 bases; unmatched bases: 9. Germline V gene lookup returns CDR1 SGHTA and CDR2 FQGNSA. This CDR3 comprises 16 residues. The CDR3 region has the DNA TGTGCCAGCAGCACCTCCGCTAGCGGGAGTAAAGAGACCCAGTACTTC. Protein: CASSTSASGSKETQYF.

The rearrangement joins TRBV24-1 to TRBJ2-1; D is perhaps TRBD2 (6 bases). Germline CDR1 KGHDR, CDR2 SFDVKD. This CDR3 region has 17 residues. The V gene lost 0 bases and the J gene lost 0 bases, with 11 bases spanning the gap. The CDR3 bases are TGTGCCACCAGTGATTTGGGAGCGGGCTCCTCCTACAATGAGCAGTTCTTC. As protein: CATSDLGAGSSYNEQFF.

The chain recombines TRBV18 with TRBJ1-3; 11 nucleotides agree with TRBD1. J lost 0 bases, V lost 1 base, and 5 bases had no gene match. The CDR3 consists of 18 residues. Germline-derived CDR1 and CDR2 are KGHSH and LQKENI. CDR3 protein: CASSPRGTGGGSGNTIYF. As DNA, the CDR3 is TGTGCCAGCTCACCACGCGGGACAGGGGGTGGCTCTGGAAACACCATATATTTT.

This clonotype was observed at least ten times. The chain recombines TRBV5-8 with TRBJ2-2; D remains ambiguous. The V and J ends lost 4 bases and 4 bases respectively, with 5 bases between them. Looked up from germline, CDR1 is SGHTS and CDR2 is YDEGEE. There are 12 residues in the CDR3. CDR3 in DNA: TGTGCCAGCAGCATTGGCACCGGGGAGCTGTTTTTT. Translation gives CASSIGTGELFF.

With regard to this clonotype: At one end the junction does not follow the germline gene, possibly because of a read error. The V call is TRBV7-3, the J call TRBJ2-2; D remains unclear. Germline V gene sequence: CDR1 SGHTA, CDR2 FQGTGA. The CDR3 totals 13 residues. CDR3 DNA: TGTGCTAGCAGCTTGGCCCTCACCGGGGAGCTGTTTTTT. Its protein is CASSLALTGELFF.

The chain recombines TRBV10-3 with TRBJ2-6; perhaps TRBD2 as D (6 bases). V shed 11 bases and J shed 2 bases, with 16 bases lying between them. The CDR3 sequence is 15 residues long. Per the germline V gene, CDR1 is ENHRY and CDR2 is SYGVKD. The CDR3: CASQNGGTGANVLTF. The CDR3 DNA reads as TGTGCCTCACAAAACGGGGGAACTGGGGCCAACGTCCTGACTTTC.

This clonotype was seen once. V is TRBV9 and J is TRBJ1-5; no clear D gene. V lost 0 bases and J lost 3, with 4 bases in between. The CDR3 extends over 13 amino acids. Germline V CDR1 and CDR2: SGDLS, YYNGEE. The CDR3 protein is CASSVADNQPQHF. In DNA form, the CDR3 reads TGTGCCAGCAGCGTAGCCGACAATCAGCCCCAGCATTTT.

The chain uses TRBV25-1 and TRBJ2-7; the D gene is possibly TRBD1 (6 bases). The germline CDR1 and CDR2 sequences are MGHDK and SYGVNS. The CDR3 runs to 14 residues. The V end was cut by 5 bases, the J end by 2 bases, with 13 bases between. Here the CDR3 DNA reads TGTGCCAGCAGTCTTGAAGGGACAACCTACGAGCAGTACTTC. Its protein is CASSLEGTTYEQYF.